Listed here are 12 T cell receptor beta chains from one sample, sequenced in a study of long-term antiretroviral therapy in people with HIV. The assay, immunoSEQ v3.0, was run at survey level. Here immunoSEQ multiplex PCR was the method, and the copy in TCRdb shows in-frame clones only, minus some. The sample holds about 26,000 clones, roughly nine tenths seen once. Material: unsorted PBMCs, obtained approximately 2.6 years after starting antiretroviral therapy. These receptors were taken from a man aged 35-49 years with HIV.

V is TRBV11-2 and J is TRBJ2-3; D gene ambiguous. The V end was cut by 0 bases, the J end by 4 bases, with 8 bases between. From germline, CDR1 is SGHAT and CDR2 FQNNGV. The CDR3 contains 14 residues. The CDR3, as DNA: TGTGCCAGCAGCTTAGAAGGGTTGGCAGATACGCAGTATTTT. Amino acid sequence: CASSLEGLADTQYF.

The chain carries TRBV7-9 and TRBJ2-1; D is undetermined. Germline V lookup: CDR1 SEHNR, CDR2 FQNEAQ (reference sequence). The CDR3 runs to 15 residues. V was pared by 6 bases and J by 5 bases, with 17 bases between. CDR3 DNA: TGTGCCAGCAGACCTGGACCGTGGGATCACAATGAGCAGTTCTTC. Translating it yields CASRPGPWDHNEQFF.

The V gene is TRBV29-1, the J gene TRBJ2-5; TRBD1 matches at 7 bases. The J call is in doubt because the DNA end fits TRBJ2-7 better. The CDR3 has 15 residues. In germline, CDR1 is SQVTM, CDR2 ANQGSEA. The CDR3 bases are TGCAGCGTGAGGGGAGACAGGGTAGGCATCCACGAGCAGTACTTC. Translating gives CSVRGDRVGIHEQYF.

This chain joins TRBV6-1 and TRBJ1-5, with no clear D. Trimming pared 0 bases from V and 4 bases from J, leaving 13 bases between. This CDR3 region has 16 residues. From germline, CDR1 is MNHNS and CDR2 SASEGT. The DNA for the CDR3 is TGTGCCAGCAGTGAAGCGCTTTCGGCAGGTAATCAGCCCCAGCATTTT. This translates into CASSEALSAGNQPQHF.

The chain has TRBV6-4 and TRBJ2-6; TRBD1 matches at 9 bases. The J segment lost 3 bases and the V segment lost 3 bases, leaving 3 bases of the junction unmatched. Per germline, CDR1 MRHNA and CDR2 SNTAGT. This CDR3 has 16 amino acids. This CDR3 reads CASSETGGGGANVLTF. The CDR3 coding sequence is TGTGCCAGCAGTGAAACAGGGGGCGGTGGGGCCAACGTCCTGACTTTC.

The rearrangement links TRBV10-3 to TRBJ2-5; TRBD1 matches at 7 bases. In germline, CDR1 is ENHRY, CDR2 SYGVKD. J was trimmed by 2 bases and V by 6 bases; bases with no gene match: 3. The CDR3 length is 13 residues. In nucleotides, the CDR3 is TGTGCCATCAGCCGGGACAGTCAAGAGACCCAGTACTTC. This translates into CAISRDSQETQYF.

This clone was detected only a few times. The chain carries TRBV19 and TRBJ1-5; a possible D gene is TRBD1 (6 bases). Germline V CDR1 and CDR2: LNHDA, SQIVND (reference sequence). The ends were cut back, 2 bases at V and 1 base at J, with 12 bases in the middle. The CDR3 sequence is 16 residues long. The CDR3 DNA reads as TGTGCCAGTAGTATAACAGGGATTCAGAGCAATCAGCCCCAGCATTTT. This sequence encodes CASSITGIQSNQPQHF.

This clone was seen only once. This sequence joins TRBV28 and TRBJ1-2, with TRBD1 matching 7 bases. The junction had 10 bases not matched to a gene; V was cut back by 5 bases and J by 4 bases. From germline, CDR1 is MDHEN and CDR2 SYDVKM. The CDR3 length is 15 residues. CDR3 nucleotides: TGTGCCAGCAGTCTCGGGGGGGAGGGGGCCTATGGCTACACCTTC. Translation: CASSLGGEGAYGYTF.

This clone was detected once. The J gene is TRBJ1-2, the V gene TRBV19; D is unclear. CDR1 is LNHDA and CDR2 is SQIVND in the germline V gene (reference sequence). This CDR3 is built from 15 residues. Trimming took off 5 bases at V and 2 bases at J, with 15 bases between the two ends. The CDR3 DNA follows: TGTGCCAGTAGTCGGTACGGAGGTGGGAACTATGGCTACACCTTC. Translating it yields CASSRYGGGNYGYTF.

The chain combines TRBV6-1 with TRBJ2-7; 8 positions match TRBD1. CDR1 MNHNS and CDR2 SASEGT come from the germline V gene. V gave up 11 bases and J gave up 6 bases; unmatched junction bases: 15. This CDR3 has 14 residues. The CDR3 loop is CAGRPGGEKGEQYF. CDR3 DNA sequence: TGTGCCGGTCGTCCAGGGGGCGAGAAGGGCGAGCAGTACTTC.

J is TRBJ2-5 and V is TRBV4-1; a possible D gene is TRBD1 (6 bases). CDR3 length: 14 residues. The germline V gene encodes CDR1 MGHRA and CDR2 YSYEKL. The V gene lost 3 bases and the J gene lost 3 bases, with 11 bases spanning the gap. This CDR3 reads CASSQPGQKETQYF. In DNA form, the CDR3 reads TGCGCCAGCAGCCAGCCGGGACAAAAAGAGACCCAGTACTTC.

The chain recombines TRBV27 with TRBJ2-7; possible D gene TRBD1, 5 bases. The CDR3 loop spans 11 amino acids. V was pared by 5 bases and J by 6 bases, with 8 bases between. Looked up from germline, CDR1 is MNHEY and CDR2 is SMNVEV (reference sequence). The CDR3 DNA is TGTGCCAGCAGTCAGGGTCGCGAGCAGTACTTC. Translation: CASSQGREQYF.